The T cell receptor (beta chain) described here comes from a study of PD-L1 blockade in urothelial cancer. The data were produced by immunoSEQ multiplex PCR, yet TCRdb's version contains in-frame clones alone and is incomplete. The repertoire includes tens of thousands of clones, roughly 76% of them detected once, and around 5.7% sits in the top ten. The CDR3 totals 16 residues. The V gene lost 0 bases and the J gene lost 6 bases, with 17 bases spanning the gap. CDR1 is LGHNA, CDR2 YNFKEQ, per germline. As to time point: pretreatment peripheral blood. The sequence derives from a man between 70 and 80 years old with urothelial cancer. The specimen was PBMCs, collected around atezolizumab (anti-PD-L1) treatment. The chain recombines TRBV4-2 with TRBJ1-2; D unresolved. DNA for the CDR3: TGTGCCAGCAGCCAAGATCTTCGGGGAAGGAGAGATGGCTACACCTTC. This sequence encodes CASSQDLRGRRDGYTF.